The 25 T cell receptor beta chains below come from one sample, sequenced in a study of blood T cell repertoires in COVID-19. The protocol was immunoSEQ multiplex PCR, while the TCRdb copy is restricted to in-frame clones and leaves out a portion. Of about 310,000 clones listed, around 87% are singletons. The sequenced sample was peripheral blood. Every receptor here comes from a man aged 50 to 59 with active or convalescent COVID-19.

The chain carries TRBV6-5 and TRBJ1-5, with D tentatively TRBD1 (5 bases). The V end lost 6 bases, the J end lost 5 bases, and 11 bases lay between the germline ends. This CDR3 comprises 13 residues. Germline CDR1 reads MNHEY; CDR2 reads SVGAGI. The CDR3 coding sequence is TGTGCCAGCAGAGAGACAGATTATCAGCCCCAGCATTTT. This sequence encodes CASRETDYQPQHF.

The J gene is TRBJ1-1, the V gene TRBV6-5, with D perhaps TRBD1 (5 bases). CDR1 is MNHEY, CDR2 SVGAGI, per germline. This CDR3 has 13 amino acids. Deletions cut 6 bases from V and 3 bases from J, with 11 bases between. CDR3 sequence: CASSRDGYTEAFF. DNA of the CDR3: TGTGCCAGCAGCAGGGATGGGTACACTGAAGCTTTCTTT.

A few counts support this clone. This specimen includes other DNA sequences encoding the same CDR3. CDR3 DNA: TGTGCCAGTAGTCAAAGGGGTAATCAGCCCCAGCATTTT. Its protein is CASSQRGNQPQHF. The chain recombines TRBV19 with TRBJ1-5, with D possibly being TRBD1 (5 bases). This CDR3 spans 13 amino acids. Trimming removed 5 bases at V and 4 bases at J, with 9 bases between. CDR1 is LNHDA, CDR2 SQIVND, per germline (reference sequence).

This clone came up once. The V gene is TRBV5-1, the J gene TRBJ2-5, with 13 bases that match TRBD2. The CDR3 spans 16 residues. Germline CDR1 is SGHRS and CDR2 is YFSETQ. V gave up 4 bases and J gave up 1 base; unmatched junction bases: 4. The CDR3 coding sequence is TGCGCCAGCAGCCGAGGACTAGCGGGAGTCCAAGAGACCCAGTACTTC. Amino acid sequence: CASSRGLAGVQETQYF.

This clone appeared a single time. This chain joins TRBV11-2 and TRBJ1-5, with TRBD1 matching 7 bases. CDR3 length equals 15 residues. The ends lost 5 bases at V and 1 base at J; junction bases unmatched: 5. Germline lookup yields CDR1 SGHAT and CDR2 FQNNGV. CDR3 sequence (DNA): TGTGCCAGCAGCATAACGACAGGGAGCAATCAGCCCCAGCATTTT. Translated: CASSITTGSNQPQHF.

Concerning this clone: Additional DNA sequences in this sample encode the identical CDR3. CDR3 sequence reads: CASSFQGGDGYTF. The CDR3 nucleotides are TGCGCCAGCAGCTTTCAGGGAGGGGATGGCTACACCTTC. This chain uses TRBV5-1 with TRBJ1-2; maybe TRBD1 (5 bases). Germline-derived CDR1 and CDR2 are SGHRS and YFSETQ. V was clipped by 2 bases and J by 6 bases, with 11 bases between them. The CDR3 length is 13 residues.

This chain links TRBV18 with TRBJ1-3; 10 bases match TRBD1. The CDR3 is 16 residues long. V lost 3 bases to trimming and J lost 3 bases; unmatched junction nucleotides: 5. In germline, CDR1 is KGHSH, CDR2 LQKENI. The CDR3 is CASSPTGTGVGNTIYF. CDR3 DNA: TGTGCCAGCTCACCCACCGGGACAGGGGTTGGAAACACCATATATTTT. Using reference TRBV18 and TRBJ1-3 for the parts outside the CDR3, the full variable domain is NAGVMQNPRHLVRRRGQEARLRCSPMKGHSHVYWYRQLPEEGLKFMVYLQKENIIDESGMPKERFSAEFPKEGPSILRIQQVVRGDSAAYFCASSPTGTGVGNTIYFGEGSWLTVV.

The rearrangement links TRBV7-8 to TRBJ1-2, with unresolved D. Germline V gene data show CDR1 as SGHVS and CDR2 as FQNEAQ. This CDR3 is 14 amino acids long. Between the trimmed V and J ends, which lost 5 bases and 4 bases, there was a span of 14 bases. CDR3 bases: TGTGCCAGCAGCCCACACGCCCCTGGCTATGGCTACACCTTC. This codes for CASSPHAPGYGYTF.

The rearrangement joins TRBV7-8 to TRBJ2-3; 10 bases are a match to TRBD2. The CDR3 runs to 16 residues. Germline CDR1 reads SGHVS; CDR2 reads FQNEAQ. The trim removed 0 bases at V and 2 bases at J, leaving 2 bases unmatched. The CDR3 loop reads CASSLASGGTTDTQYF. The CDR3 DNA reads as TGTGCCAGCAGCTTAGCTAGCGGGGGGACCACAGATACGCAGTATTTT. Supplemented by reference TRBV7-8 and TRBJ2-3, the full variable domain reads GAGVSQSPRYKVAKRGQDVALRCDPISGHVSLFWYQQALGQGPEFLTYFQNEAQLDKSGLPSDRFFAERPEGSVSTLKIQRTQQEDSAVYLCASSLASGGTTDTQYFGPGTRLTVL.

The V and J genes are TRBV20-1 and TRBJ1-1; D remains ambiguous. The CDR3 is made up of 12 amino acids. Trimming shortened V by 3 bases and J by 10 bases, and 15 bases separated the two germline ends. Germline CDR1 and CDR2: DFQATT and SNEGSKA (reference sequence). CDR3 residues: CSASVAVSGAFF. For the CDR3, the DNA is TGCAGTGCTAGTGTGGCGGTAAGTGGAGCTTTCTTT.

This rearrangement joins TRBV29-1 to TRBJ2-7; D perhaps matches TRBD1 (6 bases). Germline-derived CDR1 and CDR2 are SQVTM and ANQGSEA. The CDR3 is 14 amino acids. Trimming took 5 bases from V and 3 from J, leaving 17 bases between them. The CDR3 DNA is TGCAGCGTTACTACAGGGTTACTAGGCTACGAGCAGTACTTC. This gives the protein CSVTTGLLGYEQYF.

The rearrangement links TRBV6-1 to TRBJ1-6; the D is unclear. The CDR3 has 15 residues. Trimming left V 1 base short and J 0 bases short, with 4 bases between. Germline V gene sequence: CDR1 MNHNS, CDR2 SASEGT. CDR3 in DNA: TGTGCCAGCAGTGAAGTGAGCTCCTATAATTCACCCCTCCACTTT. Its translation is CASSEVSSYNSPLHF.

V gene TRBV2 combines with J gene TRBJ1-6; a weak D match, TRBD1 (5 bases). The germline CDR1 and CDR2 sequences are SNHLY and FYNNEI. The CDR3 covers 14 residues. Trimming removed 2 bases at V and 6 bases at J, with 8 bases between. The CDR3 sequence: CASSELQGNSPLHF. The CDR3 DNA is TGTGCCAGCAGTGAACTCCAGGGTAATTCACCCCTCCACTTT.

This chain joins TRBV2 and TRBJ2-7; TRBD2 matches at 7 bases. CDR3 length equals 14 residues. Germline V gene data show CDR1 as SNHLY and CDR2 as FYNNEI. The V gene end was trimmed by 4 bases and the J gene end by 4 bases; junction bases not matched to a gene: 7. The CDR3 nucleotides read TGTGCCAGCAGTGGAGATAGCGGGTGGTACGAGCAGTACTTC. Translated: CASSGDSGWYEQYF.

V and J are TRBV2 and TRBJ1-1, with 7 positions matching TRBD1. The CDR3 contains 14 residues. Unmatched junction bases numbered 12, after V lost 7 bases and J lost 7 bases. The germline V gene has CDR1 SNHLY and CDR2 FYNNEI. The CDR3 region is CASTTGQVLNEAFF. CDR3 nucleotides: TGTGCCAGCACAACCGGACAGGTCCTTAATGAAGCTTTCTTT.

V gene TRBV6-5 combines with J gene TRBJ2-2, with D possibly being TRBD2 (6 bases). CDR3 length equals 14 residues. The V end lost 6 bases, the J end lost 1 base, and 9 bases lay between the germline ends. Germline V gene lookup returns CDR1 MNHEY and CDR2 SVGAGI. The CDR3 DNA sequence: TGTGCCAGCAGGGACTACTGGAACACCGGGGAGCTGTTTTTT. Translating gives CASRDYWNTGELFF.

The rearrangement joins TRBV6-1 to TRBJ1-2, with D hard to call. Germline assignment: CDR1 MNHNS and CDR2 SASEGT. V shed 2 bases and J shed 6 bases, with 10 bases lying between them. The CDR3 covers 13 residues. The CDR3 coding sequence is TGTGCCAGCAGTGAATGGGAGGAGGATGGCTACACCTTC. This encodes CASSEWEEDGYTF.

The gene calls are TRBV5-1 and TRBJ1-3, with a tentative D call TRBD1 (5 bases). Germline CDR1 reads SGHRS; CDR2 reads YFSETQ. The CDR3 runs to 14 residues. Trimming took 4 bases from V and 2 from J, leaving 10 bases between them. This CDR3 reads CASSEQGAGNTIYF. DNA of the CDR3: TGCGCCAGCAGCGAGCAGGGTGCTGGAAACACCATATATTTT.

The V call is TRBV10-2, the J call TRBJ2-5, with 10 positions matching TRBD2. Trimming removed 7 bases from V and 4 bases from J; junction bases left unmatched: 12. The CDR3 is made up of 16 amino acids. CDR1 and CDR2 (germline): WSHSY, SAAADI. The CDR3 coding sequence is TGCGCCAGCAAAAGTCAAGCGGGGGGGCTGGCAGAGACCCAGTACTTC. It is translated as CASKSQAGGLAETQYF.

The rearrangement joins TRBV28 to TRBJ1-2, with D unclear. The germline V and J ends were trimmed by 5 bases and 3 bases, with 16 bases remaining between them. The CDR3 is 15 amino acids. Germline lookup yields CDR1 MDHEN and CDR2 SYDVKM. DNA of the CDR3: TGTGCCAGCAGTCCCTCGAGACACCACGACTATGGCTACACCTTC. It specifies CASSPSRHHDYGYTF.

This chain connects TRBV24-1 to TRBJ1-1, with D perhaps matching TRBD1 (6 bases). Germline V gene lookup returns CDR1 KGHDR and CDR2 SFDVKD. CDR3 length: 12 amino acids. Trimming pared 1 base from V and 11 bases from J, leaving 10 bases between. The CDR3 sequence is CATSDLTGKAFF. The CDR3 nucleotides are TGTGCCACCAGTGATTTAACAGGGAAGGCTTTCTTT.

This rearrangement joins TRBV7-2 to TRBJ1-6; perhaps TRBD1 as D (5 bases). Deletions cut 5 bases from V and 10 bases from J, with 15 bases between. The CDR3 has 14 residues. Germline V lookup: CDR1 SGHTA, CDR2 FQGNSA. Here the CDR3 DNA reads TGTGCCAGCAGCCGGGGGACGACGCGGTCACCCCTCCACTTT. Its translation: CASSRGTTRSPLHF.

This chain links TRBV2 with TRBJ1-2, with D perhaps TRBD1 (5 bases). Germline CDR1 is SNHLY and CDR2 is FYNNEI. Trimming pared 2 bases from V and 2 bases from J, leaving 9 bases between. This CDR3 comprises 14 residues. CDR3 DNA: TGTGCCAGCAGTGAACCGACAGTGAACTATGGCTACACCTTC. It translates to CASSEPTVNYGYTF.

The chain links TRBV5-1 to TRBJ1-1, with TRBD1 matching over 7 bases. Germline V gives CDR1 SGHRS, CDR2 YFSETQ. The CDR3 spans 17 residues. Losses at the gene ends were 1 base for V and 1 base for J; bases not matched to a gene: 10. CDR3: CASSLRGLHQGNTEAFF. The CDR3 DNA follows: TGCGCCAGCAGCTTGAGGGGGCTACATCAAGGGAACACTGAAGCTTTCTTT. The full variable domain, its missing parts supplied by reference TRBV5-1 and TRBJ1-1, is KAGVTQTPRYLIKTRGQQVTLSCSPISGHRSVSWYQQTPGQGLQFLFEYFSETQRNKGNFPGRFSGRQFSNSRSEMNVSTLELGDSALYLCASSLRGLHQGNTEAFFGQGTRLTVV.

V and J are TRBV7-2 and TRBJ1-5; 7 positions match TRBD1. Germline CDR1 is SGHTA and CDR2 is FQGNSA. J lost 0 bases, V lost 3 bases, and 5 bases had no gene match. The CDR3 contains 16 residues. The CDR3 DNA sequence: TGTGCCAGCAGCTTCATGACAGGGCATAGCAATCAGCCCCAGCATTTT. Its translation: CASSFMTGHSNQPQHF.